This entry lists 2 T cell receptor beta chains sequenced from one sample in a study of regulatory dendritic cells for organ transplantation. These TCRs' antigens remain unknown. Measured with immunoSEQ multiplex PCR; TCRdb has only the in-frame clones, and not every one. The sample consists of some 11,000 clones, over 70% of them appearing once. Sorted subsets were CFSE-labeled and cultured around five days with allogeneic dendritic cells. What was sequenced was memory CD4+ T cells from blood cultured with regulatory dendritic cells. Subset reported: CD45RO+ memory T cells. The receptor source for this set is a human donor in good health.

The rearrangement joins TRBV6-5 to TRBJ1-2, with unresolved D. Germline V gene data show CDR1 as MNHEY and CDR2 as SVGAGI. V lost 4 bases and J 3 bases, leaving 9 bases between the germline ends. The CDR3 is 13 residues long. In DNA form, the CDR3 reads TGTGCCAGCAGTTCGGGTTTAGACTATGGCTACACCTTC. Translating it yields CASSSGLDYGYTF.

The CDR3 region has the DNA TGTGCCAGCAGGAGGGAAAACAATCAGCCCCAGCATTTT. Translating gives CASRRENNQPQHF. The chain links TRBV6-6 to TRBJ1-5; D is unclear. The V end was cut by 6 bases, the J end by 3 bases, with 9 bases between. CDR3 size: 13 residues. CDR1 and CDR2 from the germline V gene are MNHNY and SVGAGI (reference sequence).